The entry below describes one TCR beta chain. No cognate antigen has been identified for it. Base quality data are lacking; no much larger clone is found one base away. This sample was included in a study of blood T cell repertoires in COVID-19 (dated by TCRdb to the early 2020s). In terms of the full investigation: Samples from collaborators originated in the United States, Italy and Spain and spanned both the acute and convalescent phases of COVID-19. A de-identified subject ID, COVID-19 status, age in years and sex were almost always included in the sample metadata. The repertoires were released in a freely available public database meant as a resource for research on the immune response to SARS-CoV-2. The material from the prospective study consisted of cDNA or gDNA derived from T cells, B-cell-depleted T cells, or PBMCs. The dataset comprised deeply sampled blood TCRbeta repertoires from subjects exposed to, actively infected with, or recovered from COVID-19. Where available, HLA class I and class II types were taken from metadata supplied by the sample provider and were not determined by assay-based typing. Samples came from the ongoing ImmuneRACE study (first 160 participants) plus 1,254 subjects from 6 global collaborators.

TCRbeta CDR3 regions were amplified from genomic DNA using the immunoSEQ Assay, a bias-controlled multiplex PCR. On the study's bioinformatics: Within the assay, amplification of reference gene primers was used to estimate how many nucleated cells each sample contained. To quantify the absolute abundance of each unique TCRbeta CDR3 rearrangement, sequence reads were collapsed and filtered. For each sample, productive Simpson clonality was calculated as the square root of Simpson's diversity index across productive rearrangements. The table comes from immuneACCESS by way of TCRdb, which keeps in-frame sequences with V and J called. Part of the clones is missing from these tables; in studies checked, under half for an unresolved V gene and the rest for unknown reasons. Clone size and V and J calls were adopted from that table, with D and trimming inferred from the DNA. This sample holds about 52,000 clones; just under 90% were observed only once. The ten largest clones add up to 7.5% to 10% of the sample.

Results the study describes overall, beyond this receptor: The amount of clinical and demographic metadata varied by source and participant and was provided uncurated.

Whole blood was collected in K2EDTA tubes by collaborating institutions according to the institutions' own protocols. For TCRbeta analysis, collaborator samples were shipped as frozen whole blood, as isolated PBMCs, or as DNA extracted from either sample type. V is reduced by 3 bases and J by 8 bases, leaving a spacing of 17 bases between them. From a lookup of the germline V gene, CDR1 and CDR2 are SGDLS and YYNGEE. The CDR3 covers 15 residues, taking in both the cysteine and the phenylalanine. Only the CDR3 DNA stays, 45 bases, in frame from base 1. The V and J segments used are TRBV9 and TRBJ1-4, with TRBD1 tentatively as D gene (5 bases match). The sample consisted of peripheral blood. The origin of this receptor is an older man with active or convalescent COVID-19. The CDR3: CASSEGTGEGEKLFF. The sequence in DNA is TGTGCCAGCAGCGAGGGCACGGGGGAAGGCGAAAAACTGTTTTTT.